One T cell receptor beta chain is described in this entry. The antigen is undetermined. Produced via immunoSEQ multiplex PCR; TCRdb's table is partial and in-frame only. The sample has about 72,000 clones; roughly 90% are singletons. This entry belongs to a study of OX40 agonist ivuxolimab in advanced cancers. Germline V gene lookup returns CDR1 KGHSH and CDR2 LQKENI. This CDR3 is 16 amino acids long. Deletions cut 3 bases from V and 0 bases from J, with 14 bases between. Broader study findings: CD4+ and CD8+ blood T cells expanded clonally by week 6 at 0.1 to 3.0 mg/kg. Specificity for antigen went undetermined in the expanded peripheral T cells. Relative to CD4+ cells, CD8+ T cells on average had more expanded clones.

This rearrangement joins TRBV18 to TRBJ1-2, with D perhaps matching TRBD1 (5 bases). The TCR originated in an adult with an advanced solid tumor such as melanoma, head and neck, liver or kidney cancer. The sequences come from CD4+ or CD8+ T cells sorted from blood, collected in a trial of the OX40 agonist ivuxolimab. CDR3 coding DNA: TGTGCCAGCTCACCTTCCAGGGAGGTGGCTAACTATGGCTACACCTTC. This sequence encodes CASSPSREVANYGYTF.